Listed here are 26 T cell receptor beta chains from one sample, sequenced in a study of blood T cell repertoires in COVID-19. The repertoire was sequenced with immunoSEQ multiplex PCR; TCRdb's copy has only in-frame clones and lacks some. Among more than 250,000 clones listed, 89% were seen once. Sequenced material: peripheral blood. These receptors all stem from a man younger than 35 who had recovered from COVID-19.

The chain links TRBV6-1 to TRBJ2-7; 9 nucleotides align to TRBD1. The CDR3 is made up of 15 amino acids. Losses at the gene ends were 1 base for V and 3 bases for J; bases not matched to a gene: 4. The V gene's germline CDR1 is MNHNS and CDR2 SASEGT. The CDR3 loop reads CASSEGTGAGYEQYF. Written as DNA, the CDR3 is TGTGCCAGCAGTGAAGGGACAGGGGCAGGCTACGAGCAGTACTTC.

This clone was counted a single time. This chain links TRBV6-6 with TRBJ2-3, with 11 bases matching TRBD2. Germline V gene data show CDR1 as MNHNY and CDR2 as SVGAGI (reference sequence). This CDR3 region has 14 residues. With V trimmed by 2 bases and J by 8 bases, 3 bases remained unmatched. CDR3 in DNA: TGTGCCAGCAGTTACAGCCTAGCGGGAGGTACGCAGTATTTT. As protein: CASSYSLAGGTQYF.

J is TRBJ1-1 and V is TRBV18; a possible D gene is TRBD1 (6 bases). The germline V gene encodes CDR1 KGHSH and CDR2 LQKENI. Trimming shortened V by 1 base and J by 7 bases, and 19 bases separated the two germline ends. The CDR3 is 16 amino acids. The CDR3 spells CASSPHKDSALFEAFF. In nucleotides, the CDR3 is TGTGCCAGCTCACCACACAAGGACAGCGCATTGTTTGAAGCTTTCTTT. The full variable domain, in which reference TRBV18 and TRBJ1-1 provide the parts outside the CDR3, is NAGVMQNPRHLVRRRGQEARLRCSPMKGHSHVYWYRQLPEEGLKFMVYLQKENIIDESGMPKERFSAEFPKEGPSILRIQQVVRGDSAAYFCASSPHKDSALFEAFFGQGTRLTVV.

CDR3: CASSLSGETSGSVNEQYF. For the CDR3, the DNA is TGCGCCAGCAGCCTTAGTGGAGAGACTAGCGGGAGTGTAAACGAGCAGTACTTC. The chain employs TRBV4-1 and TRBJ2-7; 12 nucleotides match TRBD2. Looked up from germline, CDR1 is MGHRA and CDR2 is YSYEKL. CDR3 length: 18 amino acids. The trim removed 4 bases at V and 5 bases at J, leaving 15 bases unmatched.

The chain recombines TRBV3-1 (or the pseudogene TRBV3-2) with TRBJ2-7; maybe TRBD1 (6 bases). CDR1 and CDR2 from the germline V gene are LGHDT and YNNKEL (reference sequence). This CDR3 contains 14 residues. Trimming removed 1 base at V and 7 bases at J, with 14 bases between. The CDR3 loop is CASSQGHGGLEQYF. DNA for the CDR3: TGTGCCAGCAGCCAAGGGCATGGGGGCTTGGAGCAGTACTTC.

The V call is TRBV28, the J call TRBJ2-1, with 12 bases fitting TRBD2. Germline V gene sequence: CDR1 MDHEN, CDR2 SYDVKM. CDR3 size: 18 residues. V lost 6 bases to trimming and J lost 0 bases; unmatched junction nucleotides: 9. Written as DNA, the CDR3 is TGTGCCAGCAGATTAGGACTAGCGGGATTGAGCTCCTACAATGAGCAGTTCTTC. It encodes CASRLGLAGLSSYNEQFF.

The chain uses TRBV19 and TRBJ1-2; the match to TRBD1 covers 7 bases. Germline V CDR1 and CDR2: LNHDA, SQIVND (reference sequence). V lost 3 bases and J lost 8; bases outside the gene matches: 3. The CDR3 totals 12 residues. The CDR3 sequence: CASSIYRGGYTF. In DNA, the CDR3 is TGTGCCAGTAGTATCTACAGGGGCGGCTACACCTTC.

The rearrangement links TRBV30 to TRBJ2-5; TRBD2 is a possible D gene (5 bases). CDR3 length: 13 residues. V was clipped by 8 bases and J by 4 bases, with 17 bases between them. CDR1 and CDR2 (germline): GTSNPN, SVGIG (reference sequence). CDR3 amino acids: CARSEASTETQYF. As DNA, the CDR3 is TGTGCCCGTAGCGAGGCCAGCACAGAGACCCAGTACTTC.

This clone was observed a few times. The chain carries TRBV4-2 and TRBJ2-1; 8 nucleotides match TRBD2. Germline V lookup: CDR1 LGHNA, CDR2 YNFKEQ. The CDR3 length is 16 residues. The junction had 9 bases not matched to a gene; V was cut back by 5 bases and J by 3 bases. For the CDR3, the DNA is TGTGCCAGCAGCGGAGCGGGGGTTGATTTCTACAATGAGCAGTTCTTC. It codes for CASSGAGVDFYNEQFF.

This clone was detected only once. The chain couples TRBV9 to TRBJ1-2; TRBD1 matches at 7 bases. The CDR3 covers 16 residues. Losses at the gene ends were 4 bases for V and 8 bases for J; bases not matched to a gene: 17. Germline values: CDR1 SGDLS, CDR2 YYNGEE. CDR3 region: CASSSFPTGEAEGYTF. The CDR3 DNA sequence: TGTGCCAGCAGCTCTTTCCCCACAGGGGAGGCTGAGGGCTACACCTTC.

Concerning this clone itself: Other DNA sequences of this sample code for an identical CDR3. The rearrangement links TRBV29-1 to TRBJ1-4, with D possibly TRBD1 on 5 matching bases. The CDR3 contains 14 residues. Germline V gene lookup returns CDR1 SQVTM and CDR2 ANQGSEA. V lost 3 bases, J lost 8 bases, and 16 bases lay in between. The CDR3 region has the DNA TGCAGCGTTGAGGGCGGAAGGGGAGGGGAAAAACTGTTTTTT. It encodes CSVEGGRGGEKLFF.

This clone has just a few counts. The rearrangement links TRBV19 to TRBJ1-5, with TRBD1 as a possible D gene (6 bases). Germline CDR1 reads LNHDA; CDR2 reads SQIVND (reference sequence). The CDR3 loop spans 16 amino acids. The V end lost 4 bases, the J end lost 6 bases, and 19 bases lay between the germline ends. The CDR3: CASSTPRGGWGQPQHF. CDR3 nucleotide sequence: TGTGCCAGTAGTACCCCCCGGGGGGGCTGGGGTCAGCCCCAGCATTTT.

The chain carries TRBV7-6 and TRBJ1-1; 9 nucleotides line up with TRBD1. V trimming: 5 bases; J trimming: 6 bases; junction bases outside the gene matches: 4. Germline V gene lookup returns CDR1 SGHVS and CDR2 FNYEAQ. The CDR3 runs 13 residues. The CDR3 DNA follows: TGTGCCAGCAGCCCTGGGACAGGGTCTGAAGCTTTCTTT. It encodes CASSPGTGSEAFF.

In its sample, this clone was seen once. The rearrangement links TRBV24-1 to TRBJ2-7; 7 bases line up with TRBD2. The CDR3 sequence is 15 residues long. The ends lost 2 bases at V and 0 bases at J; junction bases unmatched: 3. The germline V gene encodes CDR1 KGHDR and CDR2 SFDVKD. Here the CDR3 reads CATSDWGGPSYEQYF. DNA for the CDR3: TGTGCCACCAGTGATTGGGGGGGTCCCTCCTACGAGCAGTACTTC.

The chain employs TRBV6-5 and TRBJ1-4, with TRBD1 matching over 8 bases. Germline V CDR1 and CDR2: MNHEY, SVGAGI. V was pared by 7 bases and J by 6 bases, with 4 bases of the junction left unmatched. There are 13 residues in the CDR3. CDR3 DNA: TGTGCCAGCAAACCGGGACAGGATGAAAAACTGTTTTTT. It yields the protein CASKPGQDEKLFF.

The gene calls are TRBV7-2 and TRBJ2-7, with 12 bases identical to TRBD2. The V gene end was trimmed by 3 bases and the J gene end by 2 bases; junction bases not matched to a gene: 2. The CDR3 is 15 amino acids. Germline-derived CDR1 and CDR2 are SGHTA and FQGNSA. The CDR3 DNA reads as TGTGCCAGCAGCTTTTCTAGCGGGAGGGCCTACGAGCAGTACTTC. Translation: CASSFSSGRAYEQYF.

This clone was found once. The chain uses TRBV5-4 and TRBJ2-7; TRBD2 aligns across 7 bases. CDR3 length: 14 residues. V dropped 2 bases and J dropped 4; count of bases not matched to a gene: 6. In germline, CDR1 is SGHNT, CDR2 YYREEE (reference sequence). The CDR3 sequence: CASSFNTGGYEQYF. The CDR3 DNA reads TGTGCCAGCAGCTTCAATACGGGAGGTTACGAGCAGTACTTC.

The chain recombines TRBV16 with TRBJ2-2, with TRBD2 matching 10 bases. Losses at the gene ends were 1 base for V and 4 bases for J; bases not matched to a gene: 3. The CDR3 runs to 16 residues. Germline V CDR1 and CDR2: KGHSY, FQNENV. Written as DNA, the CDR3 is TGTGCCAGCAGCCAATTGCTAGCGGGGGTCACCGGGGAGCTGTTTTTT. Protein: CASSQLLAGVTGELFF.

The rearrangement joins TRBV27 to TRBJ2-7; no firm D call. The CDR3 is made up of 14 amino acids. Germline V gene data show CDR1 as MNHEY and CDR2 as SMNVEV (reference sequence). V was trimmed by 2 bases and J by 3 bases, leaving 11 bases between them. CDR3 residues: CASSLRSWHYEQYF. CDR3 coding DNA: TGTGCCAGCAGTTTAAGGAGTTGGCACTACGAGCAGTACTTC.

The chain uses TRBV7-9 and TRBJ2-2; D might be TRBD2 (5 bases). The CDR3 consists of 13 residues. Germline CDR1 and CDR2: SEHNR and FQNEAQ (reference sequence). Trimming took off 1 base at V and 7 bases at J, with 7 bases between the two ends. The CDR3 loop is CASSLVAGGELFF. The CDR3 nucleotides are TGTGCCAGCAGCTTAGTTGCGGGCGGGGAGCTGTTTTTT.

The chain uses TRBV6-2 or TRBV6-3 and TRBJ1-5, with 9 bases aligning to TRBD1. CDR1 is MNHEY and CDR2 is SVGEGT in the germline V gene. The CDR3 is 15 residues long. V was clipped by 2 bases and J by 4 bases; unmatched bases: 3. CDR3: CASSYMDRGNQPQHF. Written as DNA, the CDR3 is TGTGCCAGCAGTTACATGGACAGGGGTAATCAGCCCCAGCATTTT.

This chain connects TRBV6-5 to TRBJ1-5; possible D gene TRBD1, 5 bases. Trimming left V 6 bases short and J 7 bases short, with 16 bases between. Germline CDR1 and CDR2: MNHEY and SVGAGI. This CDR3 contains 14 residues. Written as DNA, the CDR3 is TGTGCCAGCAGCTGGGGTTCCGGGGGGCAGCCCCAGCATTTT. Translation: CASSWGSGGQPQHF.

The chain has TRBV10-3 and TRBJ2-7, with D tentatively TRBD2 (6 bases). Germline assignment: CDR1 ENHRY and CDR2 SYGVKD. The germline V and J ends were trimmed by 10 bases and 0 bases, with 19 bases remaining between them. CDR3 length equals 15 residues. The CDR3 DNA follows: TGTGCCAAACTTATAGGACTAACGAACTCCTACGAGCAGTACTTC. The encoded protein is CAKLIGLTNSYEQYF.

J is TRBJ2-1 and V is TRBV2; D perhaps matches TRBD1 (5 bases). Per germline, CDR1 SNHLY and CDR2 FYNNEI. V lost 1 base and J 10 bases, leaving 11 bases between the germline ends. The CDR3 has 13 residues. Here the CDR3 reads CASSEGTNIEQFF. The DNA of the CDR3 is TGTGCCAGCAGTGAAGGGACAAACATAGAGCAGTTCTTC.

The chain couples TRBV19 to TRBJ1-1; 9 bases agree with TRBD1. The length of the CDR3 is 15 residues. Trimming removed 5 bases from V and 3 bases from J; junction bases left unmatched: 7. Germline V gene data show CDR1 as LNHDA and CDR2 as SQIVND (reference sequence). The CDR3 DNA follows: TGTGCCAGTAGTCCAGGGGACAGGGAGTACACTGAAGCTTTCTTT. Residues: CASSPGDREYTEAFF.

This sequence joins TRBV2 and TRBJ1-1; no firm D call. This CDR3 is 14 amino acids long. V lost 3 bases to trimming and J lost 0 bases, with 8 bases between them. Germline V lookup: CDR1 SNHLY, CDR2 FYNNEI. CDR3 coding DNA: TGTGCCAGCAGTGATTACAGTGTGAACACTGAAGCTTTCTTT. This codes for CASSDYSVNTEAFF.